These T cell receptor beta chains were read from a single sample in a study of T-cell memory formation after mild COVID-19. MiXCR, run by TCRdb on the 5' RACE reads, gives a single entry per CDR3 protein. The sample holds over 450,000 distinct CDR3 sequences, 20% seen once. Sample: PBMCs or a T cell subset sorted from them (not recorded which). The receptors originated from an adult woman who had mild COVID-19 (a few samples of this study predate the infection). Cell type and time point are not known. CDR3s include the opening cysteine and the closing phenylalanine or tryptophan. The D gene is left open where the match is weak. A clone size is listed for some rows: how often the clone was seen (once, few, many), or a class if it is expanded.

d_call	clone_size	v_call	j_call	cdr3_nt	cdr3_aa
.	few	TRBV29-1	TRBJ1-2	TGCAGCGTTGGTGTTTCTGGAGGCTACACCTTC	CSVGVSGGYTF
.	few	TRBV6-5	TRBJ1-1	TGTGCCAGCAGTGTACAGGGAGGAGGCCCTGAAGCTTTCTTT	CASSVQGGGPEAFF
.	.	TRBV28	TRBJ1-1	TGTGCCAGCAGTTTAGGACCGAGGCACACTGAAGCTTTCTTT	CASSLGPRHTEAFF
.	few	TRBV9	TRBJ1-3	TGTGCCAGCAGCGTATCTTCCTCTGGAAACACCATATATTTT	CASSVSSSGNTIYF
.	many	TRBV7-9	TRBJ2-5	TGTGCCAGCAGCCTACTTCCGGAGACCCAGTACTTC	CASSLLPETQYF
.	.	TRBV4-3	TRBJ2-5	TGCGCCAGCAGCCAAGATAGGTCAGGGGATGAGACCCAGTACTTC	CASSQDRSGDETQYF
TRBD2	.	TRBV20-1	TRBJ2-1	TGCAGTGCTTATCTAGCGGACCGATACTCCGATGAGCAGTTCTTC	CSAYLADRYSDEQFF
TRBD2	many	TRBV3-1	TRBJ2-7	TGTGCCAGCAGCCCCCGGACTAGCGGGGTCGGCGAGCAGTACTTC	CASSPRTSGVGEQYF
.	few	TRBV6-5	TRBJ1-5	TGTGCCAGCAGTTACAGGGGGGGGAGCAATCAGCCCCAGCATTTT	CASSYRGGSNQPQHF
TRBD1	few	TRBV12-3/TRBV12-4	TRBJ1-2	TGTGCCAGCAGTCCGAGCGGACAGGGGCGAAACTATGGCTACACCTTC	CASSPSGQGRNYGYTF
.	.	TRBV7-2	TRBJ1-4	TGTGCCAGCAGCTTAGGTGAATTTGGGGGACTGTTTTTT	CASSLGEFGGLFF
.	.	TRBV12-3/TRBV12-4	TRBJ2-1	TGTGCCAGCAGTAACAGGCTCAATGAGCAGTTCTTC	CASSNRLNEQFF
.	.	TRBV25-1	TRBJ1-5	TGTGCCAGCAGTGAAGTGGGGTTAGAGGGAAATCAGCCCCAGCATTTT	CASSEVGLEGNQPQHF
.	few	TRBV15	TRBJ2-5	TGTGCCACCCTCGGCAGGGAAGAGACCCAGTACTTC	CATLGREETQYF
TRBD1	.	TRBV3-1	TRBJ2-7	TGTGCCAGCAGCCAAGGGGGACAGTTTATCTACGAGCAGTACTTC	CASSQGGQFIYEQYF
.	few	TRBV20-1	TRBJ2-3	TGCAGTGCTAGAAATCCCACGGGACCCACAGATACGCAGTATTTT	CSARNPTGPTDTQYF
TRBD1	few	TRBV12-3/TRBV12-4	TRBJ2-1	TGTGCCAGCAGCACCTTTGAGGTCCGGGACAGGGAGTACAATGAGCAGTTCTTC	CASSTFEVRDREYNEQFF
.	few	TRBV18	TRBJ2-7	TGTGCCAGCTCACCACCGAGGCAGCGCTACGAGCAGTACTTC	CASSPPRQRYEQYF
TRBD1	.	TRBV5-1	TRBJ2-1	TGCGCCAGCAGCTCAATACCGGGACAGGGACCCTACAATGAGCAGTTCTTC	CASSSIPGQGPYNEQFF
.	once	TRBV7-9	TRBJ1-1	TGTGCCAGCACCGGCGGAATAATGAACACTGAAGCTTTCTTT	CASTGGIMNTEAFF
.	.	TRBV24-1	TRBJ2-3	TGTGCCACCAGTGTTAAGAGCACAGATACGCAGTATTTT	CATSVKSTDTQYF
TRBD1	.	TRBV10-3	TRBJ2-5	TGTGCCATCAGTGCGGGACAGCCCCTTCAAGAGACCCAGTACTTC	CAISAGQPLQETQYF
.	.	TRBV11-3	TRBJ2-1	TGTGCCAGCAGCTTCGGCGGAGGGGCCTACAATGAGCAGTTCTTC	CASSFGGGAYNEQFF
TRBD2	few	TRBV5-1	TRBJ2-3	TGCGCCAGCAGCTTGGAGGTTAGCGGGGGGGCTGGTACGCAGTATTTT	CASSLEVSGGAGTQYF
TRBD2	few	TRBV5-4	TRBJ2-3	TGTGCCAGCAGCCTTAGACTAGCGGGATCGGCAGATACGCAGTATTTT	CASSLRLAGSADTQYF
.	few	TRBV9	TRBJ1-3	TGTGCCAGCAGCGTAGCTTTAGGCTCTGGAAACACCATATATTTT	CASSVALGSGNTIYF
.	few	TRBV19	TRBJ2-3	TGTGCCAGTAGTCTCAGACCTAGCACAGATACGCAGTATTTT	CASSLRPSTDTQYF
TRBD1	.	TRBV5-1	TRBJ2-3	TGCGCCAGCAGCCGGGGACGGGACAGCTACACAGATACGCAGTATTTT	CASSRGRDSYTDTQYF
.	.	TRBV5-5	TRBJ2-7	TGTGCCAGCAGCTTGGTCTACGGGAGTGGGTACGAGCAGTACTTC	CASSLVYGSGYEQYF
.	.	TRBV11-2	TRBJ1-1	TGTGCCAGCAGCTTAGATCCATCGGGGAACACTGAAGCTTTCTTT	CASSLDPSGNTEAFF
.	.	TRBV27	TRBJ2-1	TGTGCCAGCAGTGAACGGCGCAATGAGCAGTTCTTC	CASSERRNEQFF
TRBD2	few	TRBV28	TRBJ2-7	TGTGCCAGCAGTTCAAGCGGGGGGCAGTACTACGAGCAGTACTTC	CASSSSGGQYYEQYF
.	.	TRBV20-1	TRBJ2-2	TGCAGTGCTAGAGATCCGAAAGGGGGCGGGGAGCTGTTTTTT	CSARDPKGGGELFF
TRBD2	few	TRBV4-1	TRBJ2-6	TGCGCCAGCAGCCCGACTAGCGGGGAATCCTCTGGGGCCAACGTCCTGACTTTC	CASSPTSGESSGANVLTF
.	.	TRBV7-2	TRBJ2-3	TGTGCCAGCAGCTTATTCTACAGGGAAGCAGATACGCAGTATTTT	CASSLFYREADTQYF
.	few	TRBV5-6	TRBJ1-2	TGTGCCAGCAGCGCGCAGGGTGTGTATGGCTACACCTTC	CASSAQGVYGYTF
.	once	TRBV5-1	TRBJ2-2	TGCGCCAGCAGCTTGGAGGGACTGGGATCAGGGGAGCTGTTTTTT	CASSLEGLGSGELFF
.	.	TRBV12-3/TRBV12-4	TRBJ1-1	TGTGCCAGCAGTTTGGGTTTAACTGAAGCTTTCTTT	CASSLGLTEAFF
.	few	TRBV18	TRBJ1-1	TGTGCCAGCTCATTCGACATAGGGCTAGAGAACACTGAAGCTTTCTTT	CASSFDIGLENTEAFF
.	.	TRBV7-6	TRBJ2-1	TGTGCCAGCAGCTCCGGTGAGGGCTACCTTTACAATGAGCAGTTCTTC	CASSSGEGYLYNEQFF
.	few	TRBV29-1	TRBJ2-1	TGCAGCGTTGAGTGGACCTCCTACAATGAGCAGTTCTTC	CSVEWTSYNEQFF
.	.	TRBV3-1	TRBJ2-4	TGTGCCAGCAGCCCCACGGGTGCGAAAAACATTCAGTACTTC	CASSPTGAKNIQYF
TRBD1	few	TRBV5-1	TRBJ1-2	TGCGCCAGCAGCCAAAGGACAGGCCCTAACTATGGCTACACCTTC	CASSQRTGPNYGYTF
TRBD2	.	TRBV4-1	TRBJ2-3	TGCGCCAGCAGCCAGGGGGGGATGGCAGATACGCAGTATTTT	CASSQGGMADTQYF
TRBD1	few	TRBV4-1	TRBJ2-7	TGCGCCAGCAGCCCGACGTACCAGACAGGGTCTGAGCAGTACTTC	CASSPTYQTGSEQYF
TRBD1	.	TRBV2	TRBJ1-1	TGTGCCAGCACACAGGGGGAAACTGAAGCTTTCTTT	CASTQGETEAFF
.	.	TRBV12-3/TRBV12-4	TRBJ2-3	TGTGCCAGCAGTTTGGGCAGTTTCATCACAGATACGCAGTATTTT	CASSLGSFITDTQYF
.	.	TRBV24-1	TRBJ1-5	TGTGCCACCGGAGAGACAGGTACCACTAGCAATCAGCCCCAGCATTTT	CATGETGTTSNQPQHF
TRBD1	few	TRBV7-8	TRBJ1-2	TGTGCCAGCAGCCCCGGACAGGGAGTCTATGGCTACACCTTC	CASSPGQGVYGYTF
.	few	TRBV5-1	TRBJ2-5	TGCGCCAGCAGCCGGAGGCCCTTAGAAGAGACCCAGTACTTC	CASSRRPLEETQYF
.	.	TRBV18	TRBJ2-5	TGTGCCAGCTCACCATCGGACAGCTTACAAGAGACCCAGTACTTC	CASSPSDSLQETQYF
.	.	TRBV12-3/TRBV12-4	TRBJ1-1	TGTGCCAGCAGTTTAGGTCAGCACATGAACACTGAAGCTTTCTTT	CASSLGQHMNTEAFF
TRBD2	many	TRBV20-1	TRBJ2-3	TGCAGTGCTAGAACCGAAGCGGGAGTTTGGGATACGCAGTATTTT	CSARTEAGVWDTQYF
TRBD1	.	TRBV7-9	TRBJ2-7	TGTGCCAGCAGCCTTCGGACAGGGGAGGTCTTC	CASSLRTGEVF
.	.	TRBV5-1	TRBJ1-5	TGCGCCAGCAGCTTTGGCGAGGGTAGCAATCAGCCCCAGCATTTT	CASSFGEGSNQPQHF
.	few	TRBV20-1	TRBJ2-5	TGCAGTGCCGCAGGACGCCAAGAGACCCAGTACTTC	CSAAGRQETQYF
TRBD2	few	TRBV10-2	TRBJ2-1	TGCGCCAGCAGCCTTGGACTAGCGGGGGCCATTTACAATGAGCAGTTCTTC	CASSLGLAGAIYNEQFF
.	.	TRBV7-9	TRBJ2-5	TGTGCCAGCAGCTTAATAGAAGACAAGACCCAGTACTTC	CASSLIEDKTQYF
.	.	TRBV29-1	TRBJ2-1	TGCAGCTCGAGGCGCCCGGGATTGGACAATGAGCAGTTCTTC	CSSRRPGLDNEQFF
.	.	TRBV5-1	TRBJ1-1	TGCGCCAGCAGCTCGATGGGGGGGATACGCATGAACACTGAAGCTTTCTTT	CASSSMGGIRMNTEAFF